The 24 T cell receptor beta chains presented below share a single source sample, sequenced in a study of blood T cell repertoires in COVID-19. Assay used: immunoSEQ multiplex PCR; TCRdb lists only in-frame clones, some missing. The sample lists approximately 210,000 clones; roughly 84% were seen once. Sequencing was performed on peripheral blood. These receptors were taken from a woman aged 80 or older with COVID-19, enrolled during active disease.

This chain links TRBV5-4 with TRBJ2-1; 16 bases align to TRBD2. CDR1 and CDR2 from the germline V gene are SGHNT and YYREEE (reference sequence). J lost 6 bases, V lost 2 bases, and 5 bases had no gene match. The length of the CDR3 is 17 residues. The DNA of the CDR3 is TGTGCCAGCAGCTTTGGGACTAGCGGGGGGGCTCGCAATGAGCAGTTCTTC. Its protein is CASSFGTSGGARNEQFF.

The sample holds one count of this clone. This chain uses TRBV28 with TRBJ1-2; D remains ambiguous. The germline CDR1 and CDR2 sequences are MDHEN and SYDVKM. The germline V and J ends were trimmed by 6 bases and 4 bases, with 39 bases remaining between them. The CDR3 runs to 22 residues. The CDR3 protein is CASSRLDGFGASQGKWSYGYTF. The CDR3 nucleotides are TGTGCCAGCAGCCGCCTCGATGGTTTTGGAGCCTCACAAGGAAAATGGAGCTATGGCTACACCTTC.

The gene calls are TRBV5-6 and TRBJ1-3; 9 bases are a match to TRBD1. This CDR3 region has 16 residues. Unmatched junction bases numbered 8, after V lost 4 bases and J lost 3 bases. Germline CDR1 and CDR2: SGHDT and YYEEEE. The CDR3 is CASSVRDRALGNTIYF. CDR3 nucleotides: TGTGCCAGCAGCGTCCGGGACAGGGCCCTTGGAAACACCATATATTTT.

The chain is built from TRBV5-4 and TRBJ2-7; 9 positions agree with TRBD1. CDR3 length: 14 residues. V was pared by 4 bases and J by 8 bases, with 10 bases of the junction left unmatched. Germline loops: CDR1 SGHNT, CDR2 YYREEE (reference sequence). The CDR3 loop reads CASSDGDRAGKQYV. Here the CDR3 DNA reads TGTGCCAGCAGCGATGGGGACAGGGCAGGTAAGCAGTACGTC.

This chain joins TRBV18 and TRBJ2-5; TRBD2 might be the D (5 bases). Germline CDR1 is KGHSH and CDR2 is LQKENI. The CDR3 is 17 residues long. Trimming took off 1 base at V and 5 bases at J, with 20 bases between the two ends. The CDR3 nucleotides read TGTGCCAGCTCACCACGAATTGTAAGCGCCTGGGAGGAGACCCAGTACTTC. Encoded protein: CASSPRIVSAWEETQYF. The full variable domain, completed using reference TRBV18 and TRBJ2-5, is NAGVMQNPRHLVRRRGQEARLRCSPMKGHSHVYWYRQLPEEGLKFMVYLQKENIIDESGMPKERFSAEFPKEGPSILRIQQVVRGDSAAYFCASSPRIVSAWEETQYFGPGTRLLVL.

Details on this clone: Other nucleotide sequences from this sample produce the same CDR3. The genes are TRBV6-6 and TRBJ1-5, with D perhaps TRBD1 (5 bases). V shed 4 bases and J shed 0 bases, with 7 bases lying between them. CDR1 is MNHNY, CDR2 SVGAGI, per germline (reference sequence). This CDR3 region has 14 residues. The CDR3 DNA reads TGTGCCAGCAGTTCTACAGGTAGCAATCAGCCCCAGCATTTT. Its translation is CASSSTGSNQPQHF.

The gene calls are TRBV28 and TRBJ2-3, with a tentative D call TRBD2 (7 bases). This CDR3 region has 14 residues. Germline lookup yields CDR1 MDHEN and CDR2 SYDVKM. The V and J ends lost 3 bases and 5 bases respectively, with 12 bases between them. The CDR3 DNA reads as TGTGCCAGCAGTTTGCGGGGGCGCCAAGATACGCAGTATTTT. Amino acid sequence: CASSLRGRQDTQYF.

The genes are TRBV5-1 and TRBJ2-7; TRBD1 agrees at 12 bases. CDR1 is SGHRS and CDR2 is YFSETQ in the germline V gene. CDR3 length: 13 residues. Trimming removed 5 bases from V and 7 bases from J; junction bases left unmatched: 4. The CDR3 nucleotides are TGCGCCAGCAGGGGACAGGGGGCGCTTGAGCAGTACTTC. Its protein product is CASRGQGALEQYF.

The chain is built from TRBV7-2 and TRBJ2-5; D is unclear. This CDR3 has 14 amino acids. CDR1 is SGHTA, CDR2 FQGNSA, per germline. The ends were cut back, 3 bases at V and 1 base at J, with 9 bases in the middle. CDR3 in DNA: TGTGCCAGCAGCTTGGCGGCCACCCAAGAGACCCAGTACTTC. Its translation: CASSLAATQETQYF.

For the CDR3, the DNA is TGTGCCAGCAGCTTAATGGGGGGGAACACTGAAGCTTTCTTT. This encodes CASSLMGGNTEAFF. The chain is built from TRBV7-2 and TRBJ1-1; D perhaps matches TRBD1 (5 bases). Germline V lookup: CDR1 SGHTA, CDR2 FQGNSA. This CDR3 contains 14 residues. V was cut by 2 bases and J by 1 base, with 8 bases left in between. Using reference TRBV7-2 and TRBJ1-1 for the parts outside the CDR3, the full variable domain is GAGVSQSPSNKVTEKGKDVELRCDPISGHTALYWYRQSLGQGLEFLIYFQGNSAPDKSGLPSDRFSAERTGGSVSTLTIQRTQQEDSAVYLCASSLMGGNTEAFFGQGTRLTVV.

This clone was seen only once. The chain has TRBV2 and TRBJ2-3; 13 nucleotides align to TRBD2. This CDR3 contains 15 residues. In germline, CDR1 is SNHLY, CDR2 FYNNEI. V lost 5 bases, J lost 7 bases, and 6 bases stayed unmatched. CDR3 DNA: TGTGCCAGCAGTCTGACTAGCGGGGGGCACTATACGCAGTATTTT. Translated: CASSLTSGGHYTQYF. Full variable domain (remainder filled in from reference TRBV2 and TRBJ2-3): EPEVTQTPSHQVTQMGQEVILRCVPISNHLYFYWYRQILGQKVEFLVSFYNNEISEKSEIFDDQFSVERPDGSNFTLKIRSTKLEDSAMYFCASSLTSGGHYTQYFGPGTRLTVL.

The chain couples TRBV28 to TRBJ1-5, with 8 bases fitting TRBD1. With 6 bases clipped from V and 6 bases from J, the junction kept 7 bases outside the gene matches. This CDR3 is built from 14 residues. Germline V gene lookup returns CDR1 MDHEN and CDR2 SYDVKM. Here the CDR3 DNA reads TGTGCCAGCAGCCTACAGGGGGGAGCTCAGCCCCAGCATTTT. This translates into CASSLQGGAQPQHF.

The chain joins TRBV2 to TRBJ2-1; TRBD2 aligns across 14 bases. Looked up from germline, CDR1 is SNHLY and CDR2 is FYNNEI. J gave up 15 bases and V 2 bases, and 9 bases lay outside the gene matches. The CDR3 is made up of 15 amino acids. The CDR3 nucleotides read TGTGCCAGCAGTGAATGGACTAGCGGGGGGCCAGGCCTGTTCTTC. This encodes CASSEWTSGGPGLFF.

The chain uses TRBV14 and TRBJ1-1, with D maybe TRBD1 (5 bases). The CDR3 sequence is 17 residues long. Germline loops: CDR1 SGHDN, CDR2 FVKESK. V lost 2 bases, J lost 2 bases, and 18 bases lay in between. In nucleotides, the CDR3 is TGTGCCAGCAGCCAACGGTCGATTGGGGCGATTAACACTGAAGCTTTCTTT. This encodes CASSQRSIGAINTEAFF.

The chain employs TRBV28 and TRBJ2-1; a possible D gene is TRBD1 (5 bases). The CDR3 loop spans 11 amino acids. The V end was cut by 7 bases, the J end by 9 bases, with 10 bases between. Germline V gene lookup returns CDR1 MDHEN and CDR2 SYDVKM. CDR3 nucleotides: TGTGCCAGCACTTATAGGGGTGAGCAGTTCTTC. This sequence encodes CASTYRGEQFF.

This clone was observed a handful of times. J is TRBJ1-6 and V is TRBV2; 8 bases align to TRBD1. Germline values: CDR1 SNHLY, CDR2 FYNNEI. J lost 9 bases, V lost 6 bases, and 7 bases had no gene match. The CDR3 spans 14 residues. CDR3 DNA sequence: TGTGCCAGCAGCCTAGGACAGGGTACTTCACCCCTCCACTTT. It yields the protein CASSLGQGTSPLHF.

The chain uses TRBV6-5 and TRBJ2-5, with 11 positions matching TRBD2. From germline, CDR1 is MNHEY and CDR2 SVGAGI. V lost 5 bases and J lost 3; bases outside the gene matches: 2. The CDR3 runs to 14 residues. The CDR3 sequence: CASSLLAGEETQYF. CDR3 DNA sequence: TGTGCCAGCAGTCTACTAGCGGGGGAAGAGACCCAGTACTTC.

This sequence joins TRBV14 and TRBJ1-3; D call uncertain. CDR1 and CDR2 from the germline V gene are SGHDN and FVKESK. The CDR3 has 16 amino acids. V lost 3 bases and J lost 4, with 16 bases in between. As DNA, the CDR3 is TGTGCCAGCAGCCAGCTAGGAGGGCTGAGAGGAAACACCATATATTTT. As protein: CASSQLGGLRGNTIYF.

This clone showed up just once. The CDR3 region has the DNA TGTGCCAGCAGTTCGTCTGAGTACAATGAGCAGTTCTTC. Protein product: CASSSSEYNEQFF. The rearrangement links TRBV12-3 or TRBV12-4 to TRBJ2-1; no reliable D call. CDR3 length equals 13 residues. V was shortened by 4 bases and J by 4 bases, with 8 bases between the two germline ends.

The CDR3 nucleotides read TGTGCCAGTAGTCCGCGCTCCGGGACAGGTCCGCCAGATACGCAGTATTTT. Encoded protein: CASSPRSGTGPPDTQYF. The chain couples TRBV19 to TRBJ2-3, with TRBD1 matching over 8 bases. The CDR3 is made up of 17 amino acids. V trimming: 5 bases; J trimming: 4 bases; junction bases outside the gene matches: 14. In germline, CDR1 is LNHDA, CDR2 SQIVND (reference sequence).

The V call is TRBV28, the J call TRBJ2-1, with 12 bases matching TRBD2. V shed 5 bases, J shed 7 bases, and the junction held 9 bases outside the gene matches. The germline gives CDR1 MDHEN, CDR2 SYDVKM. This CDR3 region has 16 residues. The CDR3 nucleotides read TGTGCCAGCAGTACCGGACTAGCGGGGATGTGGAATGAGCAGTTCTTC. Protein sequence: CASSTGLAGMWNEQFF.

The J gene is TRBJ1-5, the V gene TRBV6-1; D is undetermined. With 3 bases removed from V and 2 bases from J, the gap between germline ends came to 8 bases. The CDR3 totals 14 residues. The V gene's germline CDR1 is MNHNS and CDR2 SASEGT. In DNA form, the CDR3 reads TGTGCCAGCAGTGAGAGCCAGGGCAATCAGCCCCAGCATTTT. This translates into CASSESQGNQPQHF.

The gene calls are TRBV24-1 and TRBJ2-3; tentative D call: TRBD2 (5 bases). The V gene lost 2 bases and the J gene lost 1 base, with 12 bases spanning the gap. Germline loops: CDR1 KGHDR, CDR2 SFDVKD. This CDR3 is built from 16 residues. CDR3 bases: TGTGCCACCAGTGATTCTAGAGCGGATGGCACAGATACGCAGTATTTT. Its translation is CATSDSRADGTDTQYF.

The rearrangement links TRBV5-1 to TRBJ2-1; perhaps TRBD2 as D (6 bases). The CDR3 loop spans 14 amino acids. Trimming took off 2 bases at V and 4 bases at J, with 10 bases between the two ends. Germline V gene data show CDR1 as SGHRS and CDR2 as YFSETQ. CDR3 nucleotide sequence: TGCGCCAGCAGCTTAGGCGGGGTTTACAATGAGCAGTTCTTC. This translates into CASSLGGVYNEQFF.